A selection of T cell receptor beta chains follows, all from one sample in a study of tumor-infiltrating lymphocytes in primary liver carcinoma. TCRdb ran MiXCR on the multiplex PCR reads and lists one entry per CDR3 protein. The profile covers roughly 78,000 distinct CDR3 sequences, with over 70% appearing a single time and roughly an eighth taken by the ten largest. The sequenced sample was liver tumor tissue from sampling region 4. The receptor source for this set is a woman aged 55-69 years with primary liver carcinoma and hepatitis B virus infection. The CDR3 runs from the conserved cysteine through the conserved F or W.

j_gene | v_gene | len | CDR3aa
TRBJ2-7 | TRBV5-4 | 14 | CATNSGGGSLEQYF
TRBJ2-2 | TRBV2 | 15 | CASSAGQGGTGELFF
TRBJ1-1 | TRBV29-1 | 17 | CSVDREGPTVMNTEAFF
TRBJ2-7 | TRBV6-5 | 15 | CASSYSRPGFAEQYF
TRBJ1-1 | TRBV2 | 14 | CASSESVSGTEAFF
TRBJ1-6 | TRBV13 | 16 | CASSSPGQGGISPLHF
TRBJ1-5 | TRBV2 | 13 | CASKGQAHQPQHF
TRBJ2-1 | TRBV4-2 | 16 | CASSQERASGMGEQFF
TRBJ2-7 | TRBV6-5 | 12 | CASSGPGGEQYF
TRBJ2-1 | TRBV28 | 16 | CASTPWGGGAYNEQFF
TRBJ2-1 | TRBV11-2 | 17 | CASSLDLQGIVYNEQFF
TRBJ1-1 | TRBV6-1 | 13 | CASRAGKKTEAFF
TRBJ2-3 | TRBV10-2 | 14 | CAGSEGLGTDTQYF
TRBJ2-3 | TRBV29-1 | 11 | CSVKRRDTQYF
TRBJ2-1 | TRBV6-4 | 15 | CASSDGTGGYNDQFF
TRBJ1-1 | TRBV19 | 14 | CASWGRGRGTEAFF
TRBJ1-5 | TRBV20-1 | 11 | CSASAVGNQHF
TRBJ2-5 | TRBV7-8 | 13 | CASSLTELETQYF
TRBJ2-7 | TRBV28 | 13 | CTSSLAGVYEQYF
TRBJ2-7 | TRBV6-7 | 16 | CASSYPKLGQAYEQYF
TRBJ2-3 | TRBV11-3 | 14 | CASNLRGTTDMQYF
TRBJ1-5 | TRBV5-6 | 15 | CASSTSEVQNQPQHF
TRBJ2-5 | TRBV7-3 | 13 | CASSLTTQETQYF
TRBJ1-2 | TRBV6-5 | 13 | CVSSYSRGRGYTF
TRBJ1-2 | TRBV29-1 | 14 | CSAPPGDRAGGYTF
TRBJ2-7 | TRBV20-1 | 19 | CSAQTGPGLAGRFSYEQYF
TRBJ2-5 | TRBV6-6 | 15 | CASSYSRTGGETHYF
TRBJ2-1 | TRBV20-1 | 14 | CSARSPSFYNEQFF
TRBJ2-1 | TRBV11-2 | 15 | CVSSLAAGGPNEQFF
TRBJ2-5 | TRBV20-1 | 16 | CSASGSRGLGQETQYF
TRBJ2-7 | TRBV28 | 15 | CAGSVGGSPGREQYF
TRBJ2-1 | TRBV28 | 18 | CDSSPVGAWARPRNEQFF
TRBJ2-1 | TRBV5-1 | 15 | CANSPGTGGTGEQFF
TRBJ1-4 | TRBV6-6 | 14 | CASSYGAAGEKLFF
TRBJ1-4 | TRBV30 | 15 | CAWSFNRTPNEKLFF
TRBJ2-7 | TRBV6-1 | 17 | CDSSERAPSGRVTEQYF
TRBJ2-1 | TRBV29-1 | 10 | CSVSIGEQFF
TRBJ1-5 | TRBV6-1 | 16 | CTSSERGYFSNQPQHF
TRBJ2-2 | TRBV6-5 | 15 | CASSYSSRVGGKLFF
TRBJ1-2 | TRBV11-2 | 15 | CASSLEGASGSGYTF
TRBJ2-7 | TRBV7-9 | 15 | CTSNQEGGSSYEQYF
TRBJ2-2 | TRBV5-4 | 15 | CASSTGHATTGELFF
TRBJ1-5 | TRBV12-5 | 15 | CASGSGRISNDPQHF
TRBJ2-5 | TRBV28 | 15 | CASSLGGSPQETQYF
TRBJ2-1 | TRBV2 | 14 | CASSARTGDNEQFF
TRBJ2-7 | TRBV6-5 | 15 | CASSKTSGSSYEQYF
TRBJ1-1 | TRBV11-2 | 13 | CVSSFTRGAEAFF
TRBJ2-7 | TRBV6-1 | 15 | CASSEPGGSTYEQYF
TRBJ2-3 | TRBV2 | 11 | CASTSTDTQYF
TRBJ1-4 | TRBV30 | 12 | CAWARSGEKLFF
TRBJ1-5 | TRBV11-2 | 15 | CTSSLDGMINQPQHF
TRBJ1-1 | TRBV19 | 13 | CASSNRQTTEAFF
TRBJ2-4 | TRBV11-2 | 15 | CARSLDGRGRDIQYF
TRBJ2-1 | TRBV11-2 | 15 | CASSCASGFNNEQFF
TRBJ2-1 | TRBV11-3 | 16 | CASSLAVIEGAFERLF
TRBJ1-1 | TRBV11-3 | 15 | CASSLTVGMNIEAFF
TRBJ2-1 | TRBV6-2/TRBV6-3 | 16 | CVSNYRGASSYNEQFF
TRBJ2-3 | TRBV4-1 | 15 | CDSSPLPSTTDTQYF
TRBJ1-1 | TRBV12-3/TRBV12-4 | 13 | CATSGRENTEAFF